This TCR beta chain was documented in a study of response to subunit inactivated influenza vaccine (dated by TCRdb to between 2018 and 2020). Broadly, across the study: To follow how T cells responded to a trivalent subunit inactivated influenza vaccine, the researchers relied on deep quantitative profiling of the T cell receptor repertoire.

The germline V gene sets CDR1 to LGHNA and CDR2 to YSLEER. There are 16 amino acids in the CDR3, from cysteine to phenylalanine inclusive. The entry retains the CDR3 DNA only, 48 bases that are in frame from base 1. The V end loses 5 bases and the J end loses 3 bases, and a stretch of 17 bases separates them. In this sample, this clonotype turned up a few times. Its binding antigen is unknown. No much larger clone exists at a distance of one base, and base qualities are not known. The investigation overall reported the following: The authors proposed that each seasonal influenza vaccination may bring in only a limited number of new T cells.

Libraries were made using RT-PCR. These reads were obtained on an Illumina HiSeq 2500. The raw public reads went through TCRdb reprocessing: fastp at Q25, MiXCR clone calling, in-frame beta chains kept. Rows merge per CDR3 protein into single entries with the most common DNA and genes. Recorded for this sample are about 540,000 distinct CDR3 sequences; roughly 23% of them occurred a single time. Together, the top ten hold around 2.8% of the sample. These data also formed part of another study, on T cells expressing NK-cell markers. Taken from the second paper: TCR beta cDNA libraries were made by 5'RACE template switching that added a universal primer site and unique molecular identifiers. Fewer than ten donors provided sorted CD3+CD56+NKG2C+, CD3+CD56+NKG2C- and CD3+CD56-NKG2C+ T-cell subsets, whose TCR beta-chain repertoires were profiled. Among the eight sequenced donors, seven were HCMV-seropositive and one was HCMV-seronegative. To restrict sorting to alphabetaTCR-expressing T cells, an anti-gammadeltaTCR antibody was added in several experiments. In roughly six donors, the dominant CD3+CD56+NKG2C+ clonotypes ranked among the top 10 CD8+ clonotypes, making up roughly 1.0-7.0% of CD8+ T cells. Those dominant clonotypes were again the most abundant among CD3+CD56-NKG2C+ cells in a few donors, at roughly 25-65%. Whether the expanded NKG2C-expressing T cell clones were specific for HCMV antigens was left unclear. Randomly selected healthy volunteers, three men and five women, were used as the eight sequenced donors. HCMV serostatus was determined by detecting HCMV-specific IgG in serum with a commercial ELISA kit. Ficoll density gradient centrifugation was used to isolate peripheral blood mononuclear cells from blood. Magnetic immunoseparation with Miltenyi isolation kits was used to isolate CD4+ and CD8+ T cells from PBMC. Priming for cDNA synthesis came from the TCR beta constant segment, and two successive PCR amplification steps followed. The libraries were sequenced on Illumina HiSeq 2000/2500, MiSeq or NextSeq, producing 2 x 150 bp reads. Reads were demultiplexed and grouped by UMI with MIGEC, and clonotypes were assembled and quantified with MiTCR. To exclude erroneous sequences, any TCR cDNA sequence not supported by at least two reads was discarded. Downstream repertoire analysis used the tcR package, and clonotypes were matched across fractions by CDR3 nucleotide sequence plus V segment. VDJmatch was used to annotate antigen specificity against VDJdb, with one amino acid substitution in CDR3 permitted.

The V and J segments used are TRBV4-3 and TRBJ2-1; the D gene is possibly TRBD1 or TRBD2, with 5 bases matching each. The sequence derives from a man in his forties or fifties who received an inactivated influenza vaccine. Donor details come from another sample of the same person, matched by shared clones. Material: CD4+ T cells sorted from PBMCs, obtained 11 to 12 days after vaccination. The base sequence is TGCGCCAGCAGCGAACAAACCGGGACGGACTACAATGAGCAGTTCTTC. Translated, this is CASSEQTGTDYNEQFF.